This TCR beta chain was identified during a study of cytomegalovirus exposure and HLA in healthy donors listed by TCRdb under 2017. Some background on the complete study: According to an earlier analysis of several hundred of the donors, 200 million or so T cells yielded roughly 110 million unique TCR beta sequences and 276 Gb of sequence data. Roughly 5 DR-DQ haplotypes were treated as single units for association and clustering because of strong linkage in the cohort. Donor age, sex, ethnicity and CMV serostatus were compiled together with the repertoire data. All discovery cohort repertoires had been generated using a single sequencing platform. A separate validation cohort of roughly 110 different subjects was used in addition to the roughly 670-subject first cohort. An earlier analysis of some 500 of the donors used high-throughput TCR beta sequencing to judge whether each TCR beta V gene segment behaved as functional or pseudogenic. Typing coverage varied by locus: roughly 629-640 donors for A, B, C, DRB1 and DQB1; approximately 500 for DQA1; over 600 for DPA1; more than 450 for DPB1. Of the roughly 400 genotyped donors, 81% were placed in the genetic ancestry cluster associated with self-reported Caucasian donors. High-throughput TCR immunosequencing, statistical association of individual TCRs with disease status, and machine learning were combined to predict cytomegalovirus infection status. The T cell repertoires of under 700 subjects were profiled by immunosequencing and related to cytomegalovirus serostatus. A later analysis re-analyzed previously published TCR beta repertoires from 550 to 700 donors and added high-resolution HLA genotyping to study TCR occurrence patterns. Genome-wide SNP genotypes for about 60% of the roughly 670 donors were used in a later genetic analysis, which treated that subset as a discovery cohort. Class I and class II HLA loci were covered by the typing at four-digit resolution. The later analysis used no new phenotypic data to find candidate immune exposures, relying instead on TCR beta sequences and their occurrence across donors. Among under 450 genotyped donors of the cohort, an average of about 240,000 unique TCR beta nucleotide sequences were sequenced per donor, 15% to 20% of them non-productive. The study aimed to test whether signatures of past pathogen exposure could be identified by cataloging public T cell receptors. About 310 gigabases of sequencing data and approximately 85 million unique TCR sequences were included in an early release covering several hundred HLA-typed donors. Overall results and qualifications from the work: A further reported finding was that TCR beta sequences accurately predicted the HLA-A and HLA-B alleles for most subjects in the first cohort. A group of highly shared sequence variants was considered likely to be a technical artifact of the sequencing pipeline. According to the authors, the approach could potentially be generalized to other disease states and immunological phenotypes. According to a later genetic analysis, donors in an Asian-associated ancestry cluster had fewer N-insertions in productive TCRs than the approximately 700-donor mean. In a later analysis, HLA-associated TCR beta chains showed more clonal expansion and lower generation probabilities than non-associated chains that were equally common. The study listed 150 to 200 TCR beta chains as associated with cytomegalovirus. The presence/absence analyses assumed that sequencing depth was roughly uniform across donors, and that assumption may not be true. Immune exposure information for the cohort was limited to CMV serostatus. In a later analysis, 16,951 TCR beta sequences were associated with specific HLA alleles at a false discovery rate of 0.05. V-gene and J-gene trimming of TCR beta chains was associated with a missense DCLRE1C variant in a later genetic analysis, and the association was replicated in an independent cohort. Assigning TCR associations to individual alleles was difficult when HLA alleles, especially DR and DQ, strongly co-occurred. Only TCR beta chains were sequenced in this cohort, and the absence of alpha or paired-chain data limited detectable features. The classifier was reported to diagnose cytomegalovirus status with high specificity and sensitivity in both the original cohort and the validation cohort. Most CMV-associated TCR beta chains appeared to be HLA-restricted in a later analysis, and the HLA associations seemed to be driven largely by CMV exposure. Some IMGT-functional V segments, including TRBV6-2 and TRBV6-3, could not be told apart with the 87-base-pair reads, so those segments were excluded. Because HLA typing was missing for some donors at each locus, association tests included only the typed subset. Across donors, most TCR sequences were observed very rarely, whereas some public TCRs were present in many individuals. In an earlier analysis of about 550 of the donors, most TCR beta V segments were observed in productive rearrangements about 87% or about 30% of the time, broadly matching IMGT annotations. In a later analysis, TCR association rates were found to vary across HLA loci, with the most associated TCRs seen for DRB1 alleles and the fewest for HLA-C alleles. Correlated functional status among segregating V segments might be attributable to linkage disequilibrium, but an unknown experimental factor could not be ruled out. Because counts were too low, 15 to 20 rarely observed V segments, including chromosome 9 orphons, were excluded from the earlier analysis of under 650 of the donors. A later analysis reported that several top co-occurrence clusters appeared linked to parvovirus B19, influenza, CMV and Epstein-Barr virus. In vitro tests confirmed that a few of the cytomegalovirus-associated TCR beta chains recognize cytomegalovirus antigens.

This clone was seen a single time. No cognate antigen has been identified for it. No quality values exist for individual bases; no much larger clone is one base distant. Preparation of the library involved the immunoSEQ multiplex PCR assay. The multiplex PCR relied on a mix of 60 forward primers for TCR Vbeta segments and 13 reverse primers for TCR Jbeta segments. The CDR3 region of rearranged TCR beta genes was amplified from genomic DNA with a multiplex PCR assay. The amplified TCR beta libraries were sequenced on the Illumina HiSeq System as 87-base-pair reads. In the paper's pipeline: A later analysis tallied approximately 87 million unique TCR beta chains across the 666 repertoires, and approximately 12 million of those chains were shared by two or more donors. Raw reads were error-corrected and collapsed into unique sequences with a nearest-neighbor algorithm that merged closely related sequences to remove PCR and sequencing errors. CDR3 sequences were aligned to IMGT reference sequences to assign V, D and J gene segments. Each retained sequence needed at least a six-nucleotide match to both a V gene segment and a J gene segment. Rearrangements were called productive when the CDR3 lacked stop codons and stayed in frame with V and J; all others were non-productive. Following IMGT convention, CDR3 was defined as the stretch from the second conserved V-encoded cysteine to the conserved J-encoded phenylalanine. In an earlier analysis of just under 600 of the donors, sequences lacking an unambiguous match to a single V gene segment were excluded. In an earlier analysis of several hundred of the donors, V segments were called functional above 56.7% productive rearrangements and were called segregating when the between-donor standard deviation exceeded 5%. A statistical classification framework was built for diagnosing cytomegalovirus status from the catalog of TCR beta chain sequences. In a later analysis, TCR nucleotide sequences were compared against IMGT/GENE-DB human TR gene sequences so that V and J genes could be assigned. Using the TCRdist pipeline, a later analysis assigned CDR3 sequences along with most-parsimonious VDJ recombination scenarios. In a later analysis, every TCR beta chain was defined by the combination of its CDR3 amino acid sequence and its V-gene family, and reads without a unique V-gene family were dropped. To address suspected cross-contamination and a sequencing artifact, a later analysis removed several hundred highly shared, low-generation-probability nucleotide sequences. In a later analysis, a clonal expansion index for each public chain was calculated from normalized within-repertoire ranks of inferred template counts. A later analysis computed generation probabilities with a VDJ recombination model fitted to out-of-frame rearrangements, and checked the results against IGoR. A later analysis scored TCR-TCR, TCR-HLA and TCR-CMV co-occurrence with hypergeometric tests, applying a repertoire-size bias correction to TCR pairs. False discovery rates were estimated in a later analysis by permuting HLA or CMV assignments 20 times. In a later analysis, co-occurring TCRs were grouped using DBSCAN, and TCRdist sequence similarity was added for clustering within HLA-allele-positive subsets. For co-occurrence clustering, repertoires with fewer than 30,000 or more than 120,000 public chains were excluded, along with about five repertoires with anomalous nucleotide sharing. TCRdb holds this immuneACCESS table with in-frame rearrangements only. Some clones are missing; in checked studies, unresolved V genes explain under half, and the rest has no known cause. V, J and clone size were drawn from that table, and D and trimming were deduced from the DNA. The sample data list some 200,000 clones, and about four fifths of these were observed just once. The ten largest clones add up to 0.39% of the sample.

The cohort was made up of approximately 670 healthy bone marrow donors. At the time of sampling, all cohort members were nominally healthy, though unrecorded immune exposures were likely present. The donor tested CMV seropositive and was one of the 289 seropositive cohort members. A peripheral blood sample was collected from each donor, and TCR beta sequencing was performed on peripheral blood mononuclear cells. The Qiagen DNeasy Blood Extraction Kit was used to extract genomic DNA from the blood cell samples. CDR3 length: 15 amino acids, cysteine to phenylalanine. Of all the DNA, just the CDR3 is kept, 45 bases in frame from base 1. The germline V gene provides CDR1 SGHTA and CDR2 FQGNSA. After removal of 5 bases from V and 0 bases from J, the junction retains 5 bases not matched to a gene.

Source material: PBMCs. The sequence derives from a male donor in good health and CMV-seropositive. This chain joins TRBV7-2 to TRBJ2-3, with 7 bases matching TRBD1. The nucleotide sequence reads TGTGCCAGCAGCGCCGACAGGGTTAGCACAGATACGCAGTATTTT. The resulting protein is CASSADRVSTDTQYF. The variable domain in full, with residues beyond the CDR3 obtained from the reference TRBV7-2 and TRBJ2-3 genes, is GAGVSQSPSNKVTEKGKDVELRCDPISGHTALYWYRQSLGQGLEFLIYFQGNSAPDKSGLPSDRFSAERTGGSVSTLTIQRTQQEDSAVYLCASSADRVSTDTQYFGPGTRLTVL.